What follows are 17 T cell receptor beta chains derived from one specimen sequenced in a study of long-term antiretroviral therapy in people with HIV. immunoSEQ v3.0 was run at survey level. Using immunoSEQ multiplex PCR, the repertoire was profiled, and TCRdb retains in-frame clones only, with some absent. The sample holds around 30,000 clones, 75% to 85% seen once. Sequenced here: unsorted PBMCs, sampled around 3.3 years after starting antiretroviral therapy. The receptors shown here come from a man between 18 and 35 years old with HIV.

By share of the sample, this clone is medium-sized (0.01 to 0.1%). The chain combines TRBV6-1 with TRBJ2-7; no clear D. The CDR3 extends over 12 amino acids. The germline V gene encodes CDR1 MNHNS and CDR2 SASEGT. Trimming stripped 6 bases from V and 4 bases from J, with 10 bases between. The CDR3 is CASSLPPYEQYF. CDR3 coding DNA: TGTGCCAGCAGCCTCCCTCCGTACGAGCAGTACTTC.

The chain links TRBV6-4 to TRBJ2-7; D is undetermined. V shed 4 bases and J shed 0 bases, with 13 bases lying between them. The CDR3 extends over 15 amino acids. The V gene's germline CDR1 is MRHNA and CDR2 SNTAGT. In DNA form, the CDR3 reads TGTGCCAGCAGTGGCTCTACACCGGGCTCCTACGAGCAGTACTTC. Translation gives CASSGSTPGSYEQYF.

The CDR3 DNA sequence: TGTGCCATCAGTGAGTCGAGGGGACAGAGCTATGGCTACACCTTC. Translated, it gives CAISESRGQSYGYTF. The V and J genes are TRBV10-3 and TRBJ1-2, with 7 bases matching TRBD1. The CDR3 is 15 residues long. Germline V gene data show CDR1 as ENHRY and CDR2 as SYGVKD. V lost 0 bases and J lost 4; bases outside the gene matches: 5.

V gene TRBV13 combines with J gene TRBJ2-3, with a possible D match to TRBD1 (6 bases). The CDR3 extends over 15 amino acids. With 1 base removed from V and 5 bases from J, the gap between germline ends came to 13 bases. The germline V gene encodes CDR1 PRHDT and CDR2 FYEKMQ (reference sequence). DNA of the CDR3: TGTGCCAGCAGCTTAGCGGACACAGGGCAAGATACGCAGTATTTT. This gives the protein CASSLADTGQDTQYF.

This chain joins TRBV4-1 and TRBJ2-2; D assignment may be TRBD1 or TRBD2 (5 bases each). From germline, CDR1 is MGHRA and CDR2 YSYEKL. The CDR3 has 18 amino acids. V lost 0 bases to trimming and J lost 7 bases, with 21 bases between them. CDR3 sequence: CASSQDMGVRGFGGELFF. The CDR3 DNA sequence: TGCGCCAGCAGCCAAGATATGGGGGTCAGAGGATTCGGCGGGGAGCTGTTTTTT.

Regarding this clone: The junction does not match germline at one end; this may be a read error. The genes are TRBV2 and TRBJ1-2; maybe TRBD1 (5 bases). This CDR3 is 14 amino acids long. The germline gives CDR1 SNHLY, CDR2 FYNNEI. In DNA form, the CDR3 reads TGTGCCAGCAGGGAAGCTAAGGGGAACTATGGCTACACCTTC. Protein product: CASREAKGNYGYTF. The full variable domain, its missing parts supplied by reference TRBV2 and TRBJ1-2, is EPEVTQTPSHQVTQMGQEVILRCVPISNHLYFYWYRQILGQKVEFLVSFYNNEISEKSEIFDDQFSVERPDGSNFTLKIRSTKLEDSAMYFCASREAKGNYGYTFGSGTRLTVV.

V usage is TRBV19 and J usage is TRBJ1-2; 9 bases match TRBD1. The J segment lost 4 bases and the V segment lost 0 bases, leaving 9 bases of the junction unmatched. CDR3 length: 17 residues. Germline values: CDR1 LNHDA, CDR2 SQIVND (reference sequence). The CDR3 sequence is CASSIDATGGLVYGYTF. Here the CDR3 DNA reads TGTGCCAGTAGTATAGACGCCACAGGGGGCCTCGTCTATGGCTACACCTTC.

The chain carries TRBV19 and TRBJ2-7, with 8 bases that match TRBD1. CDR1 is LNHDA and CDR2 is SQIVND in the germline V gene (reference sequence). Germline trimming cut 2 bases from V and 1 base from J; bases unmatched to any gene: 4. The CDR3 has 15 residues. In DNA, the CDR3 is TGTGCCAGTAGTATAAACAGGGGGAGTTCCTACGAGCAGTACTTC. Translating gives CASSINRGSSYEQYF.

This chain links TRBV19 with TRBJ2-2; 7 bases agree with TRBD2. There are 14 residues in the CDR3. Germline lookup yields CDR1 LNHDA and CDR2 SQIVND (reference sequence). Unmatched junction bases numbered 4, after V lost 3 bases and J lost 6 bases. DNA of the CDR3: TGTGCCAGTAGTATTTGGGGAGGGTCCGGGGAGCTGTTTTTT. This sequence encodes CASSIWGGSGELFF.

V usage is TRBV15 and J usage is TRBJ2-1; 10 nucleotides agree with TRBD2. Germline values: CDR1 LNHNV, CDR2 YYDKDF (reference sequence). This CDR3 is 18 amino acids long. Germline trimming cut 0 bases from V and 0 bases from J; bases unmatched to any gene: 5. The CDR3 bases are TGTGCCACCAGCAGAGATAGTCCTAGCGGGAGCTCCTACAATGAGCAGTTCTTC. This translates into CATSRDSPSGSSYNEQFF.

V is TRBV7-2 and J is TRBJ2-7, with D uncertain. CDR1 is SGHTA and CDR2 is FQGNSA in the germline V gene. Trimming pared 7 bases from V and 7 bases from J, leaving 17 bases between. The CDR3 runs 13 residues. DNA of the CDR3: TGTGCCAGCACCCCGACCAGGTTAGGGGAGCAGTACTTC. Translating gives CASTPTRLGEQYF.

The CDR3 loop reads CASSIGPPPRDPNQPQHF. CDR3 sequence (DNA): TGTGCCAGTAGTATAGGCCCGCCCCCCCGGGATCCCAATCAGCCCCAGCATTTT. This chain connects TRBV19 to TRBJ1-5; D is undetermined. The CDR3 extends over 18 amino acids. Germline values: CDR1 LNHDA, CDR2 SQIVND (reference sequence). V was pared by 1 base and J by 3 bases, with 19 bases between.

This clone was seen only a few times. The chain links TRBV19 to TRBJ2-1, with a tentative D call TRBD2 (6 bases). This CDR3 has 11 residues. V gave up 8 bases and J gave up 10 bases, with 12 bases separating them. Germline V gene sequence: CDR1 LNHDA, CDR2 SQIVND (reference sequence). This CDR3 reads CASLEGEEQFF. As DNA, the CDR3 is TGTGCCAGTTTGGAGGGTGAGGAGCAGTTCTTC. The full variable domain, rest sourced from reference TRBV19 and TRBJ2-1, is DGGITQSPKYLFRKEGQNVTLSCEQNLNHDAMYWYRQDPGQGLRLIYYSQIVNDFQKGDIAEGYSVSREKKESFPLTVTSAQKNPTAFYLCASLEGEEQFFGPGTRLTVL.

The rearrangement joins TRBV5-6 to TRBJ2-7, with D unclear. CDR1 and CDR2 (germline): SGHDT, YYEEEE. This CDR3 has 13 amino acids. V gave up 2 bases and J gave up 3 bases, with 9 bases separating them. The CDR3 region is CASSFSGSYEQYF. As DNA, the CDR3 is TGTGCCAGCAGCTTTTCCGGCAGCTACGAGCAGTACTTC.

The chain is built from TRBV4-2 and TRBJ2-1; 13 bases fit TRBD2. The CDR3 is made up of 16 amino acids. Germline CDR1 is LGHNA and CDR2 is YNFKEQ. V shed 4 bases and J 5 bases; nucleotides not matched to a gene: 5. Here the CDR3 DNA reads TGTGCCAGCAGCCCGTTAACTAGCGGGGGGGACAATGAGCAGTTCTTC. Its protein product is CASSPLTSGGDNEQFF.

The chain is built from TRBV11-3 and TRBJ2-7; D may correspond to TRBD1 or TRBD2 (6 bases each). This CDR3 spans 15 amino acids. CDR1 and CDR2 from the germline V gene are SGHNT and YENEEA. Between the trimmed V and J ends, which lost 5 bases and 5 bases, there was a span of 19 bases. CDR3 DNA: TGTGCCAGCAGCCCCTACATGGGGGGCGCGGACGAGCAGTACTTC. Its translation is CASSPYMGGADEQYF.

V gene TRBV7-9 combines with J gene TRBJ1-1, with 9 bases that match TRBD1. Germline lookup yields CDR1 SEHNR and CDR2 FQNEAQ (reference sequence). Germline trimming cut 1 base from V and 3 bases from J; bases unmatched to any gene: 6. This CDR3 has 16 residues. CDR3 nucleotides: TGTGCCAGCAGCTTAGGATGGGACAGGGCGGACACTGAAGCTTTCTTT. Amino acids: CASSLGWDRADTEAFF.